This TCR beta chain originates from a study of cytomegalovirus exposure and HLA in healthy donors. The study, taken as a whole, reports: A later analysis reportedly found fewer N-insertions in an Asian-associated ancestry cluster than the roughly 670-donor mean.

PCR used 60 Vbeta primers and 13 Jbeta primers. Profiling relied on immunoSEQ multiplex PCR, and the TCRdb table lists in-frame clones only, not all of them. The table lists approximately 160,000 clones, about 63% of them singletons, with less than 3.5% in the top ten. V lost 0 bases and J lost 3, with 24 bases in between. CDR3 length: 20 amino acids. The V gene's germline CDR1 is MGHRA and CDR2 YSYEKL. Regarding this clone: What it binds is unknown.

This sequence originates from a woman between 35 and 50 years old in good health and CMV-seropositive. V and J are TRBV4-1 and TRBJ2-1; the D gene is possibly TRBD2 (6 bases). Sequencing used PBMCs. The CDR3 loop is CASSQDSRMRGDLLYNEQFF. The CDR3 nucleotides are TGCGCCAGCAGCCAAGACAGTCGAATGCGGGGCGACCTACTCTACAATGAGCAGTTCTTC.